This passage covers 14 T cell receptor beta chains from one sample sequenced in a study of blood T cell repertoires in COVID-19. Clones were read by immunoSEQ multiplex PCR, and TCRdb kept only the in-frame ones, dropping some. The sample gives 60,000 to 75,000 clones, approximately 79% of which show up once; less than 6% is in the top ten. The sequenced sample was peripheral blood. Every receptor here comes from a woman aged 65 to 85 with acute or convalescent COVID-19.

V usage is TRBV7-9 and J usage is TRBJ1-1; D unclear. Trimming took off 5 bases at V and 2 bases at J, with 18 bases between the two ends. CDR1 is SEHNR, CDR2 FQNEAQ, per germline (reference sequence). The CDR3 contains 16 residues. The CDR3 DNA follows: TGTGCCAGCAGCCGGCGCGGCGGTGCCCTAAACACTGAAGCTTTCTTT. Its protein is CASSRRGGALNTEAFF.

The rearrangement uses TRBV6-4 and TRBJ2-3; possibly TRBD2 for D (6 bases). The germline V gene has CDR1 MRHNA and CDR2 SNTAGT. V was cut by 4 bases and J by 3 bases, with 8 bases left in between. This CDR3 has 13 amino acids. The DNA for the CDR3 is TGTGCCAGCAGTGCCGGGGGAACAGATACGCAGTATTTT. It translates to CASSAGGTDTQYF.

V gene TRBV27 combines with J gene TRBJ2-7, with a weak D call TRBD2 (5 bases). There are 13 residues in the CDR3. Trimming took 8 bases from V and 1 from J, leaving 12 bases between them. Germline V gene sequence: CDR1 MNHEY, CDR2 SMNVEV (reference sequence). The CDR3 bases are TGTGCCAGCGCATCCGGGAATTCCTACGAGCAGTACTTC. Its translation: CASASGNSYEQYF.

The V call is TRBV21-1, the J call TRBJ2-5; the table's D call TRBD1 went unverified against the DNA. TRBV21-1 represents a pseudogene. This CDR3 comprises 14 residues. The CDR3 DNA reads TGTGCCAGCAGCACGGCCAGGCAGCAAGAGACCCAGTACTTC. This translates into CASSTARQQETQYF.

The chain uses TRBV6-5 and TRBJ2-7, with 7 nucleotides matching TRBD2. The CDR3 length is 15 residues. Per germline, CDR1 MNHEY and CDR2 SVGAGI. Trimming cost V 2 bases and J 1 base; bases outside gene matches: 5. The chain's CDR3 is CASSYRGGGSYEQYF. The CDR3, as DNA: TGTGCCAGCAGTTACCGTGGGGGGGGGTCCTACGAGCAGTACTTC.

The chain's CDR3 is CASSLGSLPGDSPLHF. Written as DNA, the CDR3 is TGTGCCAGCAGCTTAGGATCCCTTCCCGGGGATTCACCCCTCCACTTT. The V and J genes are TRBV7-8 and TRBJ1-6; D uncertain. Trimming took off 1 base at V and 8 bases at J, with 15 bases between the two ends. Per the germline V gene, CDR1 is SGHVS and CDR2 is FQNEAQ. The CDR3 is made up of 16 amino acids.

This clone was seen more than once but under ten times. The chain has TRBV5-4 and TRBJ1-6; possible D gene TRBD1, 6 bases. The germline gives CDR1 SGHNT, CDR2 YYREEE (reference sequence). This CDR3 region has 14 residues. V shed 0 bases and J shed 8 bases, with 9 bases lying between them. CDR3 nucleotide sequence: TGTGCCAGCAGCTTGGCGGGGGGCGATTCACCCCTCCACTTT. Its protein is CASSLAGGDSPLHF.

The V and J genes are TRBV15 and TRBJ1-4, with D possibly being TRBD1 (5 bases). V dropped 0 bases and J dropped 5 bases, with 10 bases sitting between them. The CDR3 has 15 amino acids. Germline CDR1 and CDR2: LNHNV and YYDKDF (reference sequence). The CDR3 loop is CATSRDGGLNEKLFF. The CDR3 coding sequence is TGTGCCACCAGCAGAGATGGGGGACTGAATGAAAAACTGTTTTTT.

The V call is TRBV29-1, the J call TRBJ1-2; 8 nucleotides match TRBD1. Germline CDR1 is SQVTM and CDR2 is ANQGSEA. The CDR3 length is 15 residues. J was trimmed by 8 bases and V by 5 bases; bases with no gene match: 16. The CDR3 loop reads CSVPNLRGTGGGYTF. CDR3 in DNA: TGCAGCGTTCCTAACTTACGAGGGACAGGCGGGGGCTACACCTTC.

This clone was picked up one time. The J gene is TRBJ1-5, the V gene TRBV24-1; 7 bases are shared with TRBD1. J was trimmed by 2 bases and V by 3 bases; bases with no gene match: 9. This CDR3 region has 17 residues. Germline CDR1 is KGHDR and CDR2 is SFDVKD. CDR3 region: CATSDRGGSDGNQPQHF. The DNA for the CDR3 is TGTGCCACCAGTGATAGAGGGGGCTCTGATGGCAATCAGCCCCAGCATTTT.

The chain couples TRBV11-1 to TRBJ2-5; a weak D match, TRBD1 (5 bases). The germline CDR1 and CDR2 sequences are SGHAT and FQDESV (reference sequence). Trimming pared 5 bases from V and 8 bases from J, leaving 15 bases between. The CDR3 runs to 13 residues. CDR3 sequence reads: CASSHIIGQTQYF. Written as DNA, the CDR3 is TGTGCCAGCAGCCACATAATCGGACAAACCCAGTACTTC.

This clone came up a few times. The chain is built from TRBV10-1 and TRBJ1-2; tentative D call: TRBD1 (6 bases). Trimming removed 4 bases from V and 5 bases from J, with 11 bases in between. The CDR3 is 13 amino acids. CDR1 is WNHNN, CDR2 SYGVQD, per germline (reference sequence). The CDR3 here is CASSAGTKYGYTF. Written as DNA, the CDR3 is TGCGCCAGCAGTGCCGGGACAAAGTATGGCTACACCTTC.

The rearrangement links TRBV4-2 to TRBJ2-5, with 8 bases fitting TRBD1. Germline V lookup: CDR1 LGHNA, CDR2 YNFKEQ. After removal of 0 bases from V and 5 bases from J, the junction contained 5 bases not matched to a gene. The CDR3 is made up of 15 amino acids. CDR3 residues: CASSQDQGAQETQYF. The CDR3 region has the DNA TGTGCCAGCAGCCAAGATCAGGGGGCCCAGGAGACCCAGTACTTC.

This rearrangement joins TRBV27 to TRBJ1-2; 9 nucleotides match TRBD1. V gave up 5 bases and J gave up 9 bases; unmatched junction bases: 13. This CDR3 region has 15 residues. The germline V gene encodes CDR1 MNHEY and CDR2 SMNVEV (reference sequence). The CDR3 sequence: CASSPATYRGQSYTF. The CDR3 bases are TGTGCCAGCAGTCCAGCCACCTACAGGGGGCAAAGCTACACCTTC.